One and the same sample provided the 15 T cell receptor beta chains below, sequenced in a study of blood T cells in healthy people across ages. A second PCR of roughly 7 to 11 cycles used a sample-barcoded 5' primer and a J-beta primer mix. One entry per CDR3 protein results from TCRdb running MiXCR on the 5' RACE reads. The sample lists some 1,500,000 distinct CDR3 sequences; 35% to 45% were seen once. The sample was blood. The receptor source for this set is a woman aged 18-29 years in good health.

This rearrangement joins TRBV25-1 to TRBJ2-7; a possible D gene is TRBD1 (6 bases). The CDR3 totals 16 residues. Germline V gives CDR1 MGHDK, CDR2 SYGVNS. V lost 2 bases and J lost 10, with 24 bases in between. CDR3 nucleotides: TGTGCCAGCAGTGAAGGGGCAGGGGCCTCCTTTAGTGCCCAGTACTTC. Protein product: CASSEGAGASFSAQYF.

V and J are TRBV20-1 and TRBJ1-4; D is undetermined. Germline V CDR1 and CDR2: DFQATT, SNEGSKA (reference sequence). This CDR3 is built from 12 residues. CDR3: CRAANGREKLFF. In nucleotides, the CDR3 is TGCAGGGCCGCTAACGGGCGGGAAAAACTGTTTTTT.

CDR3 loop: CASSPAAEQYF. The CDR3 nucleotides read TGTGCCAGCAGTCCCGCGGCAGAGCAGTACTTC. The V call is TRBV5-5, the J call TRBJ2-7, with D unresolved. Looked up from germline, CDR1 is SGHKS and CDR2 is YYEKEE (reference sequence). There are 11 residues in the CDR3. V was shortened by 5 bases and J by 7 bases, with 10 bases between the two germline ends.

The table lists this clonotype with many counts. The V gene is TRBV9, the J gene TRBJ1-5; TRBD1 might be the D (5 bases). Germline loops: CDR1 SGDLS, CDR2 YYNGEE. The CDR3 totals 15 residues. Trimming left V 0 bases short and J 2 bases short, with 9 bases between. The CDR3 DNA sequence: TGTGCCAGCAGCGTAGGGGGCCAGGGCAATCAGCCCCAGCATTTT. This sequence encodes CASSVGGQGNQPQHF.

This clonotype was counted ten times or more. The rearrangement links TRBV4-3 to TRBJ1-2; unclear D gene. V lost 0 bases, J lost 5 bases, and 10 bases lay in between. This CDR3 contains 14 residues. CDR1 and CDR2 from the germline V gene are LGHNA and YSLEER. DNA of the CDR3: TGCGCCAGCAGCCAAGAGACACGGCTTTATGGCTACACCTTC. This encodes CASSQETRLYGYTF.

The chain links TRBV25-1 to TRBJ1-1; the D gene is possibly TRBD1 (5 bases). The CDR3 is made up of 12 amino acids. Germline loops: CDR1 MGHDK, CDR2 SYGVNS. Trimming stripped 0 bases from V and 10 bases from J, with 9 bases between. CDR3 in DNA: TGTGCCAGCAGTGAATACGGGGCTACAGCTTTCTTT. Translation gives CASSEYGATAFF.

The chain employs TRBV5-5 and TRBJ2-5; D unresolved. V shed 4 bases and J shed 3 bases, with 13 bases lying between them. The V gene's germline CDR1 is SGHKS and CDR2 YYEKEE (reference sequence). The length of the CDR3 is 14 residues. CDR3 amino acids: CASSGYAVEETQYF. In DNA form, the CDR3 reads TGTGCCAGCAGCGGATATGCGGTAGAAGAGACCCAGTACTTC.

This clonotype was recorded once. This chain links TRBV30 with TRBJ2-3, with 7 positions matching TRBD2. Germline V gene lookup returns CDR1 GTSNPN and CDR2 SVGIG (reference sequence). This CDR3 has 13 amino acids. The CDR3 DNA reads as TGTTGTCACGGGAGCGGGGGCACAGATACGCAGTATTTT. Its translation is CCHGSGGTDTQYF.

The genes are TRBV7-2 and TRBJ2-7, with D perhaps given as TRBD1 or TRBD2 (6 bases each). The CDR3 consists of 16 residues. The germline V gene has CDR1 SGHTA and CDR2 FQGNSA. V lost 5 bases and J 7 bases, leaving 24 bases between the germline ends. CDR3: CASSQRFSGARGEQYF. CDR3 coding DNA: TGTGCCAGCAGCCAACGATTTTCGGGGGCTCGAGGGGAGCAGTACTTC. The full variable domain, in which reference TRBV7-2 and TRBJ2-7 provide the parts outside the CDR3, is GAGVSQSPSNKVTEKGKDVELRCDPISGHTALYWYRQSLGQGLEFLIYFQGNSAPDKSGLPSDRFSAERTGGSVSTLTIQRTQQEDSAVYLCASSQRFSGARGEQYFGPGTRLTVT.

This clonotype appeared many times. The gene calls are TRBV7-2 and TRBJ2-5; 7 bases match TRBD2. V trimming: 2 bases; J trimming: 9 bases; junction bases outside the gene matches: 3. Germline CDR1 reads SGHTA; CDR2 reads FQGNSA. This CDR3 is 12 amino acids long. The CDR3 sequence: CASSLSGASQYF. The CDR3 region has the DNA TGTGCCAGCAGCTTAAGCGGGGCGTCCCAGTACTTC.

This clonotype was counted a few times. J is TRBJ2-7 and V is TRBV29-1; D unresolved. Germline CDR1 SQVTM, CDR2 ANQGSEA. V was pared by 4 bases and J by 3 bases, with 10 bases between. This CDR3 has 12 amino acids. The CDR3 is CSVAAVGYEQYF. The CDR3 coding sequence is TGCAGCGTTGCGGCCGTAGGCTACGAGCAGTACTTC.

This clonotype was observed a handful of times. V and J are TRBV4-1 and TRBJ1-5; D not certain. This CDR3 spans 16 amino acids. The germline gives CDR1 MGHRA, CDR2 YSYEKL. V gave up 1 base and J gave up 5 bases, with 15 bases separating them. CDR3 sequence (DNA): TGCGCCAGCAGCCAAGGCAGTCTAATGGGAGATCAGCCCCAGCATTTT. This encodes CASSQGSLMGDQPQHF.

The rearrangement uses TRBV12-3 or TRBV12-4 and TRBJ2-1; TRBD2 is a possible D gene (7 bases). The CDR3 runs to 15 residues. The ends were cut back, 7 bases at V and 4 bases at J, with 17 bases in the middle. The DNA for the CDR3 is TGTGCCAGCACCTTGGGGGGGCAAGGGTACAATGAGCAGTTCTTC. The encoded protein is CASTLGGQGYNEQFF.

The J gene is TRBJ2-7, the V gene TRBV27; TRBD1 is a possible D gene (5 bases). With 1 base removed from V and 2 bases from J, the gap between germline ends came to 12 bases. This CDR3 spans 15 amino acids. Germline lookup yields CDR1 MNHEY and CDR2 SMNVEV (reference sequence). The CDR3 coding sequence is TGTGCCAGCAGTTTATTAGGGGCCAAAACCTACGAGCAGTACTTC. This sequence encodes CASSLLGAKTYEQYF.

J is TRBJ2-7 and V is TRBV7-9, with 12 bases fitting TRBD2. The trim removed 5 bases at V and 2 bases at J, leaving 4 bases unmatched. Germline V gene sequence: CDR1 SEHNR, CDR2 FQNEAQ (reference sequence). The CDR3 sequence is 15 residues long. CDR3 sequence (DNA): TGTGCCAGCAGCCCGACTAGCGGGAGTACCTACGAGCAGTACTTC. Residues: CASSPTSGSTYEQYF.